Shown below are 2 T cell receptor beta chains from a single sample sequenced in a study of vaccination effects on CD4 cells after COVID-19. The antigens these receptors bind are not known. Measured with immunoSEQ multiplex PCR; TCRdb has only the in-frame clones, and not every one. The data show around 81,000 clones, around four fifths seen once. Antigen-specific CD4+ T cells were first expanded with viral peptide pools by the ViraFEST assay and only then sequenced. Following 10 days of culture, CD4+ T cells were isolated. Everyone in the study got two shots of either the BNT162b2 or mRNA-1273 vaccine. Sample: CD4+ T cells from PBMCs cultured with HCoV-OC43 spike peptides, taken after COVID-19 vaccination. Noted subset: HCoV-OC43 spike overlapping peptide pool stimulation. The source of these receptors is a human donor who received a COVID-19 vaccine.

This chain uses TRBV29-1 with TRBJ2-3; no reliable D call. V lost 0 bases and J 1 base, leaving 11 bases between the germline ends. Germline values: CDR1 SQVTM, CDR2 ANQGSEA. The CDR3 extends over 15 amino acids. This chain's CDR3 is CSVEDRRTGTDTQYF. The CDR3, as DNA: TGCAGCGTTGAAGATAGAAGAACGGGCACAGATACGCAGTATTTT.

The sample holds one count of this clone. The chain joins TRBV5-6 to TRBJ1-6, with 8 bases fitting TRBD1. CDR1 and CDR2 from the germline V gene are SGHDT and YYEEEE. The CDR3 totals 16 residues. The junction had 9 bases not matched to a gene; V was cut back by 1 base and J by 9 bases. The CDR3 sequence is CASSLYRTGLGSPLHF. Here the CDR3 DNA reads TGTGCCAGCAGCTTGTATAGGACAGGGCTGGGTTCACCCCTCCACTTT.